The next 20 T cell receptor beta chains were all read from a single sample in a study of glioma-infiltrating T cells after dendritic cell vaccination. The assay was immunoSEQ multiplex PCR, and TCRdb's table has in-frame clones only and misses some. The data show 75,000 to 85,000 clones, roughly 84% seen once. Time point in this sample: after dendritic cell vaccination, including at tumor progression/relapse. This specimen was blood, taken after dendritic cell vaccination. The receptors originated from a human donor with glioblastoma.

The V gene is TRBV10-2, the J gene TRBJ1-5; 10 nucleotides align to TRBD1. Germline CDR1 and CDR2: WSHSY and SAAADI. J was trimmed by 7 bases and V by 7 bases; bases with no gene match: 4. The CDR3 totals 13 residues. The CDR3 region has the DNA TGCGCCAGCAAGGGACAGGGGATACAGCCCCAGCATTTT. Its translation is CASKGQGIQPQHF.

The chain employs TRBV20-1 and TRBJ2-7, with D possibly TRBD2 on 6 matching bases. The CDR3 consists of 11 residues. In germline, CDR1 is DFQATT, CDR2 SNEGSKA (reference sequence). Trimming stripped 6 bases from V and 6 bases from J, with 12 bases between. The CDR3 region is CSATPEGEQYF. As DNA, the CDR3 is TGCAGTGCGACCCCGGAGGGCGAGCAGTACTTC.

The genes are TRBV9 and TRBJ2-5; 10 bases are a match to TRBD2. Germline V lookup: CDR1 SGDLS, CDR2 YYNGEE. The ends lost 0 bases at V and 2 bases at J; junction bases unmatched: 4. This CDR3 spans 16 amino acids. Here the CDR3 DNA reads TGTGCCAGCAGCGTAGGAGCGGGAGGGGGGCAAGAGACCCAGTACTTC. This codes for CASSVGAGGGQETQYF.

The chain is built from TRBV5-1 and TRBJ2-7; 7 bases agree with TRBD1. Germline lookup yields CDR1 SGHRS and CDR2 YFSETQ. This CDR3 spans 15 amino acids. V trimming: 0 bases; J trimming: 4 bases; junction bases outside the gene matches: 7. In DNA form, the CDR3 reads TGCGCCAGCAGCTTGGGGGGAACAGGGGTTTACGAGCAGTACTTC. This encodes CASSLGGTGVYEQYF.

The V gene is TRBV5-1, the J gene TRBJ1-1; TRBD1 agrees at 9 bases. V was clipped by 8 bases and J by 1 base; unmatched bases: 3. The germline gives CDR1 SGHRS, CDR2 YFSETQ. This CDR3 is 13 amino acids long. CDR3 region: CASRTGANTEAFF. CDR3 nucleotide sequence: TGCGCCAGTCGGACAGGGGCGAACACTGAAGCTTTCTTT.

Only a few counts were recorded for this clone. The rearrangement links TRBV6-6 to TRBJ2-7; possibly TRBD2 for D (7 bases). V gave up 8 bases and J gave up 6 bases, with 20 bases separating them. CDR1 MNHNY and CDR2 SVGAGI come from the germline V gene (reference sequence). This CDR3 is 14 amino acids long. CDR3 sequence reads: CASALAQGRGEQYF. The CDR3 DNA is TGTGCCAGCGCCCTCGCCCAGGGGAGGGGCGAGCAGTACTTC.

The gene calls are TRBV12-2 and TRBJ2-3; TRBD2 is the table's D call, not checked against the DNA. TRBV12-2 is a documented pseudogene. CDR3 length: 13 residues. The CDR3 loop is CASRLAREDTQYF. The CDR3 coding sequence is TGTGCAAGTCGCTTAGCGCGGGAGGATACGCAGTATTTT.

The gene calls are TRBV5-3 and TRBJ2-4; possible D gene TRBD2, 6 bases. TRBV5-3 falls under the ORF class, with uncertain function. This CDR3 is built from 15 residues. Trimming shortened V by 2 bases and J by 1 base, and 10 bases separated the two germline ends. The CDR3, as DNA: TGTGCCAGAAGCTTTGGAGGGCGGGCCAAAAACATTCAGTACTTC. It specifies CARSFGGRAKNIQYF.

CDR3 amino acids: CASSAGLIGTSGIGELFF. The CDR3 nucleotides are TGCGCCAGCAGCGCGGGCCTGATCGGGACTAGCGGGATCGGGGAGCTGTTTTTT. The V and J genes are TRBV5-1 and TRBJ2-2, with 13 nucleotides matching TRBD2. The CDR3 loop spans 18 amino acids. Germline CDR1 is SGHRS and CDR2 is YFSETQ. V dropped 4 bases and J dropped 7; count of bases not matched to a gene: 13.

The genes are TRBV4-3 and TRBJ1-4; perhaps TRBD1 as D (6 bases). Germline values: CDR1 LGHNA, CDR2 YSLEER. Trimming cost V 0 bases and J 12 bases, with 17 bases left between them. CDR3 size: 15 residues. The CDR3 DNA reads TGCGCCAGCAGCCAAGACAGGGGAAGTTGGGTCCAACTGTTTTTT. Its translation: CASSQDRGSWVQLFF.

The CDR3 DNA reads TGTGCCAGCAGCAGCATGGAGAGGCCGGGCATTCAGTACTTC. Its protein product is CASSSMERPGIQYF. The genes are TRBV7-9 and TRBJ2-4, with D unclear. V was pared by 5 bases and J by 9 bases, with 17 bases between. Germline lookup yields CDR1 SEHNR and CDR2 FQNEAQ (reference sequence). The CDR3 is 14 amino acids.

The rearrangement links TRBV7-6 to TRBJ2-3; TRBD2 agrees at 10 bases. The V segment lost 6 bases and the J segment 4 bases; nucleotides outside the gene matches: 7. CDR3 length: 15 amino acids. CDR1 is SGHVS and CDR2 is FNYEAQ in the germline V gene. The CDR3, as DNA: TGTGCCAGCAGACAGAGCGGGGGGGCACCAGATACGCAGTATTTT. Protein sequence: CASRQSGGAPDTQYF.

The CDR3 here is CASSELRDSSGANVLTF. The CDR3 nucleotides are TGTGCCAGCAGTGAATTGAGGGATTCCTCTGGGGCCAACGTCCTGACTTTC. This rearrangement joins TRBV25-1 to TRBJ2-6; perhaps TRBD2 as D (5 bases). V was clipped by 1 base and J by 0 bases, with 10 bases between them. The length of the CDR3 is 17 residues. Germline lookup yields CDR1 MGHDK and CDR2 SYGVNS.

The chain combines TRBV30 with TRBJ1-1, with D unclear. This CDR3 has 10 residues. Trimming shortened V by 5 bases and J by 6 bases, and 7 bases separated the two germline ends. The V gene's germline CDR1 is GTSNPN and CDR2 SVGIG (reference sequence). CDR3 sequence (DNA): TGTGCCTGGGGGGAGTCTGAAGCTTTCTTT. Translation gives CAWGESEAFF.

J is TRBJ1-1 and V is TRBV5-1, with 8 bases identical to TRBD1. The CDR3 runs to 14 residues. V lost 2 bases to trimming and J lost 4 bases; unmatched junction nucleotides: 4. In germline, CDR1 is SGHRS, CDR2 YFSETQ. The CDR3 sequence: CASSFSTGVTEAFF. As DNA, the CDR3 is TGCGCCAGCAGCTTTTCGACAGGGGTCACTGAAGCTTTCTTT.

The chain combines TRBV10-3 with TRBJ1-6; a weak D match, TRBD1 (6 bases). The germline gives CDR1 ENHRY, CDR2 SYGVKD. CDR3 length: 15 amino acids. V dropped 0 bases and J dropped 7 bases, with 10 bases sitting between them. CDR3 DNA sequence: TGTGCCATCAGTGAGTCAAGGGGGACGAATTCACCCCTCCACTTT. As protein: CAISESRGTNSPLHF.

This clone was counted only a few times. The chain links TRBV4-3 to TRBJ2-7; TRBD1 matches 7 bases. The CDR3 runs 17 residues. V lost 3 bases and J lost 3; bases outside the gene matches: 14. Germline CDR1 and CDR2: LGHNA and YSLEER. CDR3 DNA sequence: TGCGCCAGCAGCCATGAAAACCATGGACAGGAGAGCTACGAGCAGTACTTC. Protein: CASSHENHGQESYEQYF.

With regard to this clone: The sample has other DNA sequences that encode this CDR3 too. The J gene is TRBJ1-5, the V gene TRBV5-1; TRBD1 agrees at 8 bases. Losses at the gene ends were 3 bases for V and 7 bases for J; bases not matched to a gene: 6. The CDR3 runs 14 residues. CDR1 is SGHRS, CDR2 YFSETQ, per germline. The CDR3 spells CASSSGQGGQPQHF. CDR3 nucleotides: TGCGCCAGCAGCTCCGGACAGGGTGGACAGCCCCAGCATTTT. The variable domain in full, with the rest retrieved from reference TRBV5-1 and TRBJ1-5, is KAGVTQTPRYLIKTRGQQVTLSCSPISGHRSVSWYQQTPGQGLQFLFEYFSETQRNKGNFPGRFSGRQFSNSRSEMNVSTLELGDSALYLCASSSGQGGQPQHFGDGTRLSIL.

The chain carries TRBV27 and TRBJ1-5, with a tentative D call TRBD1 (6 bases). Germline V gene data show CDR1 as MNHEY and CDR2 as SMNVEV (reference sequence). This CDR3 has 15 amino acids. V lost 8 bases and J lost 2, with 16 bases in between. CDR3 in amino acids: CASGSYRARNQPQHF. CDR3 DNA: TGTGCCAGCGGGTCTTACAGGGCTCGCAATCAGCCCCAGCATTTT.

The CDR3 here is CASSRRWDRENTEAFF. DNA of the CDR3: TGTGCCAGCAGCCGACGGTGGGACAGGGAGAACACTGAAGCTTTCTTT. The genes are TRBV7-9 and TRBJ1-1, with 9 bases that match TRBD1. CDR3 length: 16 residues. Trimming cost V 5 bases and J 1 base; bases outside gene matches: 8. Germline CDR1 and CDR2: SEHNR and FQNEAQ (reference sequence). Filled out from reference TRBV7-9 and TRBJ1-1, the complete variable domain reads DTGVSQNPRHKITKRGQNVTFRCDPISEHNRLYWYRQTLGQGPEFLTYFQNEAQLEKSRLLSDRFSAERPKGSFSTLEIQRTEQGDSAMYLCASSRRWDRENTEAFFGQGTRLTVV.